The 5 T cell receptor beta chains given below trace back to one sample, sequenced in a study of OX40 agonist ivuxolimab in advanced cancers. Libraries were prepared by immunoSEQ multiplex PCR; TCRdb keeps only in-frame clonotypes and omits some of them. Of under 95,000 clones listed, roughly 83% were seen once; the top ten hold around 6.9%. This material consisted of CD4+ or CD8+ T cells sorted from blood, taken in a trial of the OX40 agonist ivuxolimab. Receptors were obtained from an adult with an advanced solid tumor such as melanoma, head and neck, liver or kidney cancer.

The sample holds a few counts of this clone. The rearrangement joins TRBV6-1 to TRBJ1-2; TRBD1 might be the D (5 bases). Trimming cost V 4 bases and J 4 bases, with 7 bases left between them. CDR1 and CDR2 (germline): MNHNS, SASEGT. This CDR3 spans 12 amino acids. The CDR3 loop reads CASSAQGYGYTF. DNA for the CDR3: TGTGCCAGCAGTGCCCAGGGCTATGGCTACACCTTC.

CDR3 sequence (DNA): TGCAGCGTTGCGGCGTCTTCGAATTCACCCCTCCACTTT. This gives the protein CSVAASSNSPLHF. The chain combines TRBV29-1 with TRBJ1-6; unclear D gene. The CDR3 sequence is 13 residues long. Germline assignment: CDR1 SQVTM and CDR2 ANQGSEA. Between the trimmed V and J ends, which lost 4 bases and 7 bases, there was a span of 11 bases.

The chain couples TRBV30 to TRBJ1-1, with D unresolved. The CDR3 sequence is 13 residues long. Germline lookup yields CDR1 GTSNPN and CDR2 SVGIG (reference sequence). Trimming removed 0 bases at V and 8 bases at J, with 13 bases between. The CDR3 reads CAWSVTSWEEAFF. DNA of the CDR3: TGTGCCTGGAGTGTTACATCGTGGGAGGAAGCTTTCTTT. Full variable domain (outside the CDR3, taken from reference TRBV30 and TRBJ1-1): SQTIHQWPATLVQPVGSPLSLECTVEGTSNPNLYWYRQAAGRGLQLLFYSVGIGQISSEVPQNLSASRPQDRQFILSSKKLLLSDSGFYLCAWSVTSWEEAFFGQGTRLTVV.

The chain uses TRBV29-1 and TRBJ2-5, with 8 positions matching TRBD2. Germline CDR1 reads SQVTM; CDR2 reads ANQGSEA. This CDR3 has 13 residues. The junction had 4 bases not matched to a gene; V was cut back by 5 bases and J by 2 bases. CDR3 DNA sequence: TGCAGCGTTATCAGACTAGCGCAAGAGACCCAGTACTTC. This codes for CSVIRLAQETQYF.

The chain carries TRBV14 and TRBJ2-5; a possible D gene is TRBD1 (5 bases). V lost 4 bases and J lost 3, with 9 bases in between. The germline gives CDR1 SGHDN, CDR2 FVKESK. The CDR3 totals 13 residues. The CDR3 DNA sequence: TGTGCCAGCAGCCCCAGGGTTAAAGAGACCCAGTACTTC. It yields the protein CASSPRVKETQYF.